This T cell receptor (beta chain) emerged from a study of molecular identifiers for immune sequencing clone quantification. TCRdb analysed the PCR reads with MiXCR anew, one entry per CDR3 protein. The repertoire holds about 330,000 distinct CDR3 sequences, with roughly 24% as singletons. V was clipped by 0 bases and J by 4 bases, with 11 bases between them. The CDR3 consists of 15 residues. Germline values: CDR1 MNHEY, CDR2 SVGEGT. Sample: naive CD8+ T cells from blood, with Jurkat cell RNA spiked in. The subset is: FACS-sorted CD8+CD4-CCR7+CD45RA+ naive T cells. This TCR was sampled from a human donor in good health. Some libraries in this study had Jurkat cell RNA spiked in. The chain recombines TRBV6-2 or TRBV6-3 with TRBJ2-3; D unclear. CDR3 DNA: TGTGCCAGCAGTTACTCGTTCTCACGCTCAGATACGCAGTATTTT. Protein product: CASSYSFSRSDTQYF.